The sequence of this T cell receptor (beta chain) was determined in a study of shared clonotypes between healthy human individuals. Original processing notes: ImmunoSEQ junction-only sequences lacked quality scores, so their filtering differed. Measured with immunoSEQ multiplex PCR; TCRdb has only the in-frame clones, and not every one. That table supplies the V and J calls and clone size; D and trimming were determined from the DNA. The sample carries some 900,000 clones, more than 75% recorded once. CDR3 size: 15 residues. Germline CDR1 reads MNHNY; CDR2 reads SVGAGI (reference sequence). V dropped 6 bases and J dropped 1; count of bases not matched to a gene: 3. Overall study findings and caveats: What naive subsets generally showed was a larger estimated richness than memory subsets showed. Clonotype sharing across donors was expected to vary with sequencing depth. Sequencing of the sorted subsets was shown by rarefaction to be incomplete despite large depth.

This clone has just one count. Antigen specificity is unknown. The TCR originated in a man younger than 35 in good health. V usage is TRBV6-6 and J usage is TRBJ2-3; 11 bases match TRBD2. The sequencing input was memory CD4+ T cells sorted from blood. Subset defined: CD45RA-negative fraction. The CDR3 loop is CASSSTSGGTDTQYF. The CDR3 DNA sequence: TGTGCCAGCAGCTCGACTAGCGGGGGCACAGATACGCAGTATTTT.